These 12 T cell receptor beta chains originate from one sample sequenced in a study of T-cell reconstitution after alpha-beta-depleted transplantation in children. As it was prepared, the TCRbeta library received unique molecular identifiers. TCRdb itself ran the PCR reads through MiXCR, one entry per CDR3 protein. The data contain some 350,000 distinct CDR3 sequences, 10% of them singletons. Sample: PBMCs from the stem cell graft donor, taken from the stem cell graft. Receptors were obtained from a human donor who donated a stem cell graft to a child with acute lymphoblastic leukemia.

This clonotype has at least ten counts. The V gene is TRBV6-5, the J gene TRBJ2-5; 8 bases match TRBD1. V shed 2 bases, J shed 4 bases, and the junction held 9 bases outside the gene matches. Germline V gene lookup returns CDR1 MNHEY and CDR2 SVGAGI. CDR3 length equals 16 residues. CDR3 in amino acids: CASSYPLDRGGETQYF. CDR3 nucleotide sequence: TGTGCCAGCAGTTACCCCCTTGACAGGGGAGGAGAGACCCAGTACTTC.

In its sample, this clonotype was seen a few times. This sequence joins TRBV7-6 and TRBJ2-2, with D uncertain. Trimming removed 1 base at V and 6 bases at J, with 9 bases between. From germline, CDR1 is SGHVS and CDR2 FNYEAQ. This CDR3 spans 14 amino acids. For the CDR3, the DNA is TGTGCCAGCAGCTTAGTCTCCCGGTCCGGGGAGCTGTTTTTT. Protein product: CASSLVSRSGELFF. The full variable domain, in which reference TRBV7-6 and TRBJ2-2 provide the parts outside the CDR3, is GAGVSQSPRYKVTKRGQDVALRCDPISGHVSLYWYRQALGQGPEFLTYFNYEAQQDKSGLPNDRFSAERPEGSISTLTIQRTEQRDSAMYRCASSLVSRSGELFFGEGSRLTVL.

The chain employs TRBV9 and TRBJ2-7, with a tentative D call TRBD2 (5 bases). Germline assignment: CDR1 SGDLS and CDR2 YYNGEE. V lost 4 bases, J lost 7 bases, and 18 bases lay in between. The CDR3 loop spans 14 amino acids. CDR3 sequence: CASSPPGREEEQYF. In DNA form, the CDR3 reads TGTGCCAGCAGCCCTCCCGGCCGGGAAGAGGAGCAGTACTTC.

The chain carries TRBV6-5 and TRBJ1-1, with no clear D. The CDR3 extends over 16 amino acids. V shed 6 bases and J shed 0 bases, with 17 bases lying between them. In germline, CDR1 is MNHEY, CDR2 SVGAGI. CDR3 bases: TGTGCCAGCAGCTACAAGTTTTCACTCATGAACACTGAAGCTTTCTTT. Amino acid sequence: CASSYKFSLMNTEAFF.

This clonotype was seen a few times. V is TRBV7-2 and J is TRBJ2-7; 10 bases are a match to TRBD2. This CDR3 has 15 residues. J lost 3 bases, V lost 4 bases, and 6 bases had no gene match. The V gene's germline CDR1 is SGHTA and CDR2 FQGNSA. As DNA, the CDR3 is TGTGCCAGCAGCTCGCCGGGACTAGCGAGCTACGAGCAGTACTTC. Protein: CASSSPGLASYEQYF. The full variable domain, in which reference TRBV7-2 and TRBJ2-7 provide the parts outside the CDR3, is GAGVSQSPSNKVTEKGKDVELRCDPISGHTALYWYRQSLGQGLEFLIYFQGNSAPDKSGLPSDRFSAERTGGSVSTLTIQRTQQEDSAVYLCASSSPGLASYEQYFGPGTRLTVT.

This clonotype was counted many times. The genes are TRBV20-1 and TRBJ2-7; unclear D gene. Germline V gives CDR1 DFQATT, CDR2 SNEGSKA (reference sequence). The CDR3 is 12 residues long. V dropped 3 bases and J dropped 4 bases, with 10 bases sitting between them. The CDR3 loop reads CSASPRTYEQYF. CDR3 DNA sequence: TGCAGTGCTAGTCCTAGGACGTACGAGCAGTACTTC.

This clonotype appeared many times. This chain joins TRBV7-3 and TRBJ2-3; tentative D call: TRBD2 (5 bases). Trimming cost V 5 bases and J 5 bases, with 8 bases left between them. The germline gives CDR1 SGHTA, CDR2 FQGTGA. This CDR3 comprises 12 residues. The CDR3 loop reads CASSRGGDTQYF. CDR3 nucleotides: TGTGCCAGCAGCCGCGGAGGAGATACGCAGTATTTT.

This clonotype occurred a few times. The V gene is TRBV7-9, the J gene TRBJ2-1, with 9 bases matching TRBD1. The CDR3 is 17 amino acids. With V trimmed by 1 base and J by 3 bases, 7 bases remained unmatched. In germline, CDR1 is SEHNR, CDR2 FQNEAQ (reference sequence). The CDR3 region has the DNA TGTGCCAGCAGCTTAGACTGGCGACAGGGGGGCTACAATGAGCAGTTCTTC. Its protein is CASSLDWRQGGYNEQFF.

The chain combines TRBV20-1 with TRBJ2-5; D possibly corresponds to TRBD1 (6 bases). Germline CDR1 and CDR2: DFQATT and SNEGSKA (reference sequence). This CDR3 has 15 amino acids. V shed 0 bases and J shed 5 bases, with 16 bases lying between them. The CDR3 spells CSARDVRQVLETQYF. CDR3 nucleotide sequence: TGCAGTGCTAGAGATGTGAGACAGGTCCTGGAGACCCAGTACTTC.

The rearrangement links TRBV20-1 to TRBJ2-2; weak D call: TRBD1 (6 bases). The germline CDR1 and CDR2 sequences are DFQATT and SNEGSKA (reference sequence). This CDR3 is built from 14 residues. V was clipped by 0 bases and J by 8 bases, with 13 bases between them. The CDR3 is CSARDLQGTGELFF. The CDR3, as DNA: TGCAGTGCTAGAGATCTTCAGGGGACGGGGGAGCTGTTTTTT.

This clonotype was picked up a small number of times. This sequence joins TRBV12-5 and TRBJ1-5; 8 bases map to TRBD1. Germline CDR1 is LGHNT and CDR2 is FRNRAP. CDR3 length: 18 amino acids. Germline trimming cut 2 bases from V and 1 base from J; bases unmatched to any gene: 10. This CDR3 reads CASGLISTGGRSNQPQHF. CDR3 nucleotides: TGTGCTAGTGGTTTGATATCAACAGGGGGGCGAAGCAATCAGCCCCAGCATTTT. The whole variable domain, remainder taken from reference TRBV12-5 and TRBJ1-5, is DARVTQTPRHKVTEMGQEVTMRCQPILGHNTVFWYRQTMMQGLELLAYFRNRAPLDDSGMPKDRFSAEMPDATLATLKIQPSEPRDSAVYFCASGLISTGGRSNQPQHFGDGTRLSIL.

In this sample, this clonotype turned up a few times. V usage is TRBV7-9 and J usage is TRBJ1-3; D not certain. The CDR3 has 15 residues. V was shortened by 5 bases and J by 0 bases, with 11 bases between the two germline ends. CDR1 is SEHNR and CDR2 is FQNEAQ in the germline V gene (reference sequence). CDR3 coding DNA: TGTGCCAGCAGCCCATTCCAACCCTCTGGAAACACCATATATTTT. Amino acids: CASSPFQPSGNTIYF.